This is a list of T cell receptor beta chains from one sample in a study of blood T cell repertoires in COVID-19. This table comes from immunoSEQ multiplex PCR, and its TCRdb copy is limited to in-frame clones, with some not included. The data show around 250,000 clones, roughly 88% seen once. Material: PBMCs or T cells enriched from blood (not recorded which). Receptors originate from a woman aged 45 to 65 who had recovered from COVID-19. Both conserved end residues are trimmed from each CDR3. Each record gives: CDR3 length, V gene, CDR3 protein.

length: 12
V: TRBV5-6
CDR3: ASSLGTSENIQY

length: 13
V: TRBV28
CDR3: ASSDVGTGDSPLH

length: 13
V: TRBV4-1
CDR3: ASSPGVWGFTEAF

length: 13
V: TRBV5-6
CDR3: ASSPTDGRGNEQF

length: 11
V: TRBV28
CDR3: ASRRVMGYEQY

length: 15
V: TRBV28
CDR3: ASSSRSGKALDNEQF

length: 13
V: TRBV9
CDR3: ASSVRQGGNQPQH

length: 13
V: TRBV13
CDR3: ASSLGARGAYEQY

length: 13
V: TRBV9
CDR3: ASSVASTIWNTIY

length: 13
V: TRBV9
CDR3: ASSAGTSDTDTQY

length: 16
V: TRBV25-1
CDR3: ASSESAGTGPEPYEQY

length: 10
V: TRBV28
CDR3: ASRHRQARYT

length: 15
V: TRBV11-2
CDR3: ASSSGLAGDYINEQF

length: 15
V: TRBV5-1
CDR3: ASSPGTSGSFYNEQF

length: 10
V: TRBV15
CDR3: ATSPAGVEAF

length: 9
V: TRBV12-3/TRBV12-4
CDR3: ASSFAGIQY

length: 13
V: TRBV9
CDR3: ASSVGDAGWDTQY

length: 16
V: TRBV6-1
CDR3: ASSGGTGLSSYNSPLH

length: 13
V: TRBV5-1
CDR3: ASSTRTGSVNEQF

length: 14
V: TRBV5-5
CDR3: ASSPISGQGGEKLF

length: 12
V: TRBV6-1
CDR3: ASSEWDMGSPLH

length: 12
V: TRBV3-1/TRBV3-2
CDR3: ASSHLTGQSEAF

length: 14
V: TRBV28
CDR3: ASSPGPSGSTDTQY

length: 13
V: TRBV10-3
CDR3: AISEREAGVNEQF

length: 13
V: TRBV7-9
CDR3: ASSFLDRNQYEQY

length: 11
V: TRBV28
CDR3: ASSTGDRYGYT

length: 11
V: TRBV6-5
CDR3: ASSFQGLYGYT

length: 13
V: TRBV4-1
CDR3: ASSQGQGAGNTIY

length: 12
V: TRBV10-1
CDR3: ASRRTGTNYGYT

length: 16
V: TRBV6-6
CDR3: ASSRGTRRGSNTGELF

length: 10
V: TRBV7-8
CDR3: ASSLINQPQH

length: 15
V: TRBV14
CDR3: ASSQDFWLAGAGELF

length: 12
V: TRBV29-1
CDR3: SVEVAGGRDTQY

length: 13
V: TRBV18
CDR3: ASSRQVATNEKLF

length: 13
V: TRBV5-1
CDR3: ASSFRQGQGAGYT

length: 11
V: TRBV7-2
CDR3: ASSIGGRSPLH

length: 11
V: TRBV6-5
CDR3: ATRDRGRTEAF

length: 9
V: TRBV7-9
CDR3: ASERDYEQY

length: 15
V: TRBV9
CDR3: ASSGRSDRGSYNEQF

length: 13
V: TRBV6-5
CDR3: ATRQGDSYNSPLH

length: 13
V: TRBV23-1
CDR3: ASSQNRGPDNEQF

length: 13
V: TRBV5-1
CDR3: ASSFGGISTDTQY

length: 13
V: TRBV27
CDR3: ASSSRPGVGTEAF

length: 11
V: TRBV27
CDR3: ASLGTAPYEQY

length: 12
V: TRBV25-1
CDR3: ASSEVGTGGEAF

length: 14
V: TRBV19
CDR3: ASSIETGPAPDGYT

length: 15
V: TRBV27
CDR3: ASTRPPGLDTFNEQF

length: 14
V: TRBV10-3
CDR3: AISAGGGSSNQPQH

length: 11
V: TRBV5-1
CDR3: ASRVGPNTEAF

length: 11
V: TRBV6-2/TRBV6-3
CDR3: ASSYSDRAIQY

length: 11
V: TRBV28
CDR3: ASSFSQGYEQY

length: 12
V: TRBV28
CDR3: ASSAPGGHTEAF

length: 11
V: TRBV7-9
CDR3: ASSLVRLPEQF